There are a few counts of the clone carrying this T cell receptor (beta chain). Time point reported: pre-sensitization, week 0. Specified treatment: therapeutic diphenylcyclopropenone sensitization with weekly scalp DPC. V was pared by 4 bases and J by 2 bases, with 9 bases between. The germline V gene encodes CDR1 SGHDN and CDR2 FVKESK. There are 14 residues in the CDR3. The data derive from a study of human T cells and chemical hapten exposure. TCRdb analysed the RACE reads with MiXCR anew, one entry per CDR3 protein. The table includes around 62,000 distinct CDR3 sequences, 6.5% to 8.5% detected once.

This chain uses TRBV14 with TRBJ1-3; a possible D gene is TRBD1 (5 bases). Material: whole blood, obtained in connection with sensitization to the hapten diphenylcyclopropenone (DPC). This clonotype was obtained from a woman in her 30s with alopecia areata. Some clones in this sample may be carry-over from other donors' samples. The DNA for the CDR3 is TGTGCCAGCAGCCCTTGGGGGACTGGAAACACCATATATTTT. Protein product: CASSPWGTGNTIYF.